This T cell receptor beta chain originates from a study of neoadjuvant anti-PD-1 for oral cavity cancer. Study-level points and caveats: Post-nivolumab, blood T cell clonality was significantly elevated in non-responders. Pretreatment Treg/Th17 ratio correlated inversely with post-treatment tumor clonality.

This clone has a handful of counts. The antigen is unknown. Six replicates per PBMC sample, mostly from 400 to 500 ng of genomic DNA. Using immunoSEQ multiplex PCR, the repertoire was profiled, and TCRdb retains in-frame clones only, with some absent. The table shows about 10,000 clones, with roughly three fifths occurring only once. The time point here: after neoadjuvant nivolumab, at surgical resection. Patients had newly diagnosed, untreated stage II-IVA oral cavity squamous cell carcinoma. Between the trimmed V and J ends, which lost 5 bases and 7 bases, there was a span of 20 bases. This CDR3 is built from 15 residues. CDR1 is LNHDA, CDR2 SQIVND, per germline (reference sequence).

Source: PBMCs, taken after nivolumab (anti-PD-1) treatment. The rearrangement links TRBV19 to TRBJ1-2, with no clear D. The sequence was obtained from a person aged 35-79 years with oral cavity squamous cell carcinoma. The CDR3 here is CASSAGWPSTPGYTF. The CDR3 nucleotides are TGTGCCAGTAGTGCCGGGTGGCCCTCCACCCCTGGCTACACCTTC.